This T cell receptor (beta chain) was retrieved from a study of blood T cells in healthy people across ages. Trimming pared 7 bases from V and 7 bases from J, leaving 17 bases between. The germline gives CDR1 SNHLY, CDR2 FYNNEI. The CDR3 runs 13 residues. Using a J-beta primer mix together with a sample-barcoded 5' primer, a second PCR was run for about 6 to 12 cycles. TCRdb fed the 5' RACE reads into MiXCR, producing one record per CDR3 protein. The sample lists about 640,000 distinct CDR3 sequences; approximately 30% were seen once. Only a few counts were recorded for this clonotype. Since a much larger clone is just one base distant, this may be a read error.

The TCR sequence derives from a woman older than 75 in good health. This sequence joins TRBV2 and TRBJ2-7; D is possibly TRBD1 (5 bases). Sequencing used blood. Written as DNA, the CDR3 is TGTGCCAGCAAGGGGCAGGGATTCTATGAGCAGTACTTC. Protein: CASKGQGFYEQYF.